This T cell receptor (beta chain) was recovered during a study of a mutant IDH1 vaccine in newly diagnosed glioma. About the study: The earlier regimen, radiotherapy, temozolomide, or both, was most often both. Study outcomes and limitations: Among top peripheral T cell clonotypes, changes seemed unrelated to pseudoprogression. A vaccine-induced immune response developed in 90% to 95% of the patients.

Sequencing used immunoSEQ multiplex PCR; TCRdb keeps in-frame clones, though not all of them. The table lists roughly 35,000 clones, about 85% of them singletons, with roughly 4.4% in the top ten. Germline values: CDR1 SNHLY, CDR2 FYNNEI. The CDR3 extends over 14 amino acids. V was pared by 6 bases and J by 2 bases, with 7 bases of the junction left unmatched. Time point of the sample: baseline, week 1 (first vaccination visit). The treatment was: pre-vaccination baseline after standard-of-care therapy. New WHO grade 3 or 4 IDH1-mutant, ATRX-lost astrocytomas were present in all donors. This clone was recorded only once. The antigen remains undetermined.

The J gene is TRBJ2-7, the V gene TRBV2; 7 nucleotides align to TRBD1. Sample: PBMCs, taken from a glioma patient treated with radiotherapy, temozolomide or both. This TCR was sampled from a woman in her 40s with glioma. CDR3 loop: CASSAGQGAYEQYF. CDR3 coding DNA: TGTGCCAGCAGCGCAGGTCAGGGGGCCTACGAGCAGTACTTC.